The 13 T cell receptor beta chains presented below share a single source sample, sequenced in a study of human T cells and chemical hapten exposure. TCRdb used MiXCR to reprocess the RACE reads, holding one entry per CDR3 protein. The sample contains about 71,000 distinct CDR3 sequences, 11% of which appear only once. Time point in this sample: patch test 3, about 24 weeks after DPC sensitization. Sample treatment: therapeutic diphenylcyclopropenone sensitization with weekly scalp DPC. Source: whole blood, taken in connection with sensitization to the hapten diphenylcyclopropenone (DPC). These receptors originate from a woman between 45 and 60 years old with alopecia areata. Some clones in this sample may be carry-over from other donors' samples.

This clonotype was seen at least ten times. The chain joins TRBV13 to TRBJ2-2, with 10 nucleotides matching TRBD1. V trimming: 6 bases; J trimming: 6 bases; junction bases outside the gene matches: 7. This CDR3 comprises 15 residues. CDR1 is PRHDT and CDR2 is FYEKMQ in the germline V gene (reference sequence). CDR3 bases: TGTGCCAGCAGAGTTGGACAGGGGGACGCCGGGGAGCTGTTTTTT. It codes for CASRVGQGDAGELFF.

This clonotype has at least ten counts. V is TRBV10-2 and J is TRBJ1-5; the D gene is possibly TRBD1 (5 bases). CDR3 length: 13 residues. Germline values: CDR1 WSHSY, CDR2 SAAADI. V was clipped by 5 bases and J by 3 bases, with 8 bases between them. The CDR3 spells CASSKQDNQPQHF. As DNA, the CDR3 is TGCGCCAGCAGTAAACAGGACAATCAGCCCCAGCATTTT.

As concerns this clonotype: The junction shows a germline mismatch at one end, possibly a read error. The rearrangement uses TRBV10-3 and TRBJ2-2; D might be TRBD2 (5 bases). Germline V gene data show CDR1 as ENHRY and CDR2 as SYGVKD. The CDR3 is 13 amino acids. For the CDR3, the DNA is TGTGCCATCAGTGCCGGTAACACCGGGGAGCCGTTTTTT. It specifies CAISAGNTGEPFF.

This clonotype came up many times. CDR3: CASSEDGGGADEQFF. The CDR3 DNA is TGTGCCAGCAGTGAAGATGGCGGGGGGGCCGATGAGCAGTTCTTC. The rearrangement uses TRBV6-1 and TRBJ2-1, with 9 bases that match TRBD2. The germline V gene has CDR1 MNHNS and CDR2 SASEGT. J lost 8 bases, V lost 1 base, and 6 bases had no gene match. CDR3 size: 15 residues.

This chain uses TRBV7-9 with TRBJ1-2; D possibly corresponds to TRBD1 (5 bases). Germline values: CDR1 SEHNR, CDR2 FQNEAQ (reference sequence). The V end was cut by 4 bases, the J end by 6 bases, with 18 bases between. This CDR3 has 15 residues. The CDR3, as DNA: TGTGCCAGCAGCTCATTAATGGGACCGGCGAATGGCTACACCTTC. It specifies CASSSLMGPANGYTF.

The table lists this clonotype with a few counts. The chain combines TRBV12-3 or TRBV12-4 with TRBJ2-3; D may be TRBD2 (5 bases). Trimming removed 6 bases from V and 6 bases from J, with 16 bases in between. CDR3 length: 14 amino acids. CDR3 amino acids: CASRLDSRVDTQYF. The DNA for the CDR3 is TGTGCCAGCAGGCTGGACTCCCGAGTGGATACGCAGTATTTT.

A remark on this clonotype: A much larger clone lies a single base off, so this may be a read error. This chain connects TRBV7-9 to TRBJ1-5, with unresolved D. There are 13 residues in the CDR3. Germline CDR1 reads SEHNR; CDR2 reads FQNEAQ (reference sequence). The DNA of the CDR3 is TGTGTCAGCAGCGCGAGTAGCAATCAGCCCCAGCATTTT. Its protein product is CVSSASSNQPQHF. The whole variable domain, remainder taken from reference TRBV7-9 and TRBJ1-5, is DTGVSQNPRHKITKRGQNVTFRCDPISEHNRLYWYRQTLGQGPEFLTYFQNEAQLEKSRLLSDRFSAERPKGSFSTLEIQRTEQGDSAMYLCVSSASSNQPQHFGDGTRLSIL.

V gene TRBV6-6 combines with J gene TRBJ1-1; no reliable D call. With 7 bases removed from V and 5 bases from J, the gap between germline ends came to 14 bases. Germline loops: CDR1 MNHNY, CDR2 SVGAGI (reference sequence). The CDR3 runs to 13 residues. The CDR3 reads CASNSVVWTEAFF. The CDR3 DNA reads TGTGCCAGCAATTCCGTTGTTTGGACTGAAGCTTTCTTT.

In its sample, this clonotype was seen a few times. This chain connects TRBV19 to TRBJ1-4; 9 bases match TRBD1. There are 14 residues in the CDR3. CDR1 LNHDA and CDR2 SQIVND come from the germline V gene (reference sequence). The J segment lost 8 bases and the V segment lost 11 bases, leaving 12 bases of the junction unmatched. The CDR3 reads CAAQSTGQGEKLFF. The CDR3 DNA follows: TGTGCCGCCCAATCGACGGGACAGGGCGAAAAACTGTTTTTT.

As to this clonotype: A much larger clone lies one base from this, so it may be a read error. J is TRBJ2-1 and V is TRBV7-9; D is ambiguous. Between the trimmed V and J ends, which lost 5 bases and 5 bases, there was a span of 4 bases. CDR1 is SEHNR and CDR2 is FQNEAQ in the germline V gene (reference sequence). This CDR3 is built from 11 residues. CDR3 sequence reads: CASSLHNEQFF. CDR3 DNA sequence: TGTGCCAGCAGCCTCCACAATGAGCAGTTCTTC. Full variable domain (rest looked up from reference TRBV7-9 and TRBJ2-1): DTGVSQNPRHKITKRGQNVTFRCDPISEHNRLYWYRQTLGQGPEFLTYFQNEAQLEKSRLLSDRFSAERPKGSFSTLEIQRTEQGDSAMYLCASSLHNEQFFGPGTRLTVL.

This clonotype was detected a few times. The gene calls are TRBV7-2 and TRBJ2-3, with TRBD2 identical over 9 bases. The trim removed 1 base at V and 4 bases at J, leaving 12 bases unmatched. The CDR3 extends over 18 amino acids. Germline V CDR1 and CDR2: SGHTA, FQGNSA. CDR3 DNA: TGTGCCAGCAGCTTAGTTTCGAGCGGGGGGTCATTCGCAGATACGCAGTATTTT. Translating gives CASSLVSSGGSFADTQYF.

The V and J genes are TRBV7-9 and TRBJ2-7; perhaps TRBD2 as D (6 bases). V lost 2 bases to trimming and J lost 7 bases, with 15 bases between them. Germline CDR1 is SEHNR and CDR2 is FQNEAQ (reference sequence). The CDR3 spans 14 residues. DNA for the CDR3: TGTGCCAGCAGCTTATCACTCCGCAGCGGGGAGCAGTACTTC. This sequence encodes CASSLSLRSGEQYF.

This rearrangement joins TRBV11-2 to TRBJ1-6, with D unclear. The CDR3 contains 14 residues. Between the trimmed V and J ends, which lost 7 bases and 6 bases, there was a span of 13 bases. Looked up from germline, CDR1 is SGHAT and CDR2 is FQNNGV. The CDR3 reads CASTTRDFNSPLHF. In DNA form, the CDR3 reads TGTGCCAGCACGACACGAGATTTTAATTCACCCCTCCACTTT.